The clone carrying this T cell receptor beta chain has more than one count but fewer than ten. This sample stems from a study of identical twins. In TCRdb, the 5' RACE reads were re-called with MiXCR into one record per CDR3 protein. The table includes some 1,600,000 distinct CDR3 sequences, less than 35% detected once. CDR3 size: 13 residues. The germline V gene encodes CDR1 LNHNV and CDR2 YYDKDF (reference sequence). The V end was cut by 1 base, the J end by 1 base, with 4 bases between. The sequence derives from a newborn girl in good health. Sequencing was carried out using cord blood. The V call is TRBV15, the J call TRBJ1-1; D gene uncertain. CDR3 nucleotides: TGTGCCACCAGCAGAGGCAAGAACACTGAAGCTTTCTTT. This codes for CATSRGKNTEAFF.